A selection of T cell receptor beta chains follows, all from one sample in a study of type 1 regulatory T cells. Via MiXCR, TCRdb re-called the reads, giving one row per CDR3 protein. Of under 30,000 distinct CDR3 sequences in the sample, around half are singletons; the top ten hold around 5%. Their antigens remain unidentified. Source material: cultured T cells, either the whole culture or a sorted T cell fraction (not recorded which). These receptors all come from a human donor in good health. Both conserved end residues are part of each CDR3. D genes are given only for firm matches. Part of the rows lack a size; the others show once, few, many or a class for expanded clones.

clone size: .; D gene: .; CDR3 length: 15; V gene: TRBV20-1; J gene: TRBJ2-3; CDR3 DNA: TGCAGTGCCCCAAGGGGGGCCCAGGGGGGAGCTACGCAGTATTTT; CDR3 protein: CSAPRGAQGGATQYF
clone size: .; D gene: .; CDR3 length: 15; V gene: TRBV19; J gene: TRBJ2-3; CDR3 DNA: TGTGCCAGTAGTAGAAGCCAGGTTCGCACAGATACGCAGTATTTT; CDR3 protein: CASSRSQVRTDTQYF
clone size: few; D gene: .; CDR3 length: 15; V gene: TRBV28; J gene: TRBJ1-4; CDR3 DNA: TGTGCCAGCAGTTCCTCGGGAAGGGCTAATGAAAAACTGTTTTTT; CDR3 protein: CASSSSGRANEKLFF
clone size: few; D gene: .; CDR3 length: 13; V gene: TRBV20-1; J gene: TRBJ2-3; CDR3 DNA: TGCAGTGCTAGGGGGATTAGCACAGATACGCAGTATTTT; CDR3 protein: CSARGISTDTQYF
clone size: .; D gene: .; CDR3 length: 13; V gene: TRBV5-1; J gene: TRBJ1-4; CDR3 DNA: TGCGCCAGCAGCTCCGGGGATGTGGAAAAACTGTTTTTT; CDR3 protein: CASSSGDVEKLFF
clone size: few; D gene: TRBD2; CDR3 length: 15; V gene: TRBV5-1; J gene: TRBJ2-1; CDR3 DNA: TGCGCCAGCAGCTTGGTTAGCGGGAGAAGCGGTGAGCAGTTCTTC; CDR3 protein: CASSLVSGRSGEQFF
clone size: .; D gene: .; CDR3 length: 13; V gene: TRBV5-6; J gene: TRBJ1-2; CDR3 DNA: TGTGCCAGCAGCTTGCTGCAGGGAAGGGGCTACACCTTC; CDR3 protein: CASSLLQGRGYTF
clone size: .; D gene: .; CDR3 length: 14; V gene: TRBV19; J gene: TRBJ2-5; CDR3 DNA: TGTGCCAGTAGTATGGATCTAGCAACAGAGACCCAGTACTTC; CDR3 protein: CASSMDLATETQYF
clone size: few; D gene: .; CDR3 length: 13; V gene: TRBV19; J gene: TRBJ2-7; CDR3 DNA: TGTGCCAGTAGTATCTCTTCCTGGGCGGAGCAGTACTTC; CDR3 protein: CASSISSWAEQYF
clone size: once; D gene: TRBD1; CDR3 length: 15; V gene: TRBV20-1; J gene: TRBJ1-1; CDR3 DNA: TGCAGTGCTAGGTACACAGGGGCCATGAACACTGAAGCTTTCTTT; CDR3 protein: CSARYTGAMNTEAFF
clone size: .; D gene: .; CDR3 length: 12; V gene: TRBV7-9; J gene: TRBJ1-2; CDR3 DNA: TGTGCCAGCAGCTTCAGGGGTGATGGCTACACCTTC; CDR3 protein: CASSFRGDGYTF
clone size: .; D gene: .; CDR3 length: 13; V gene: TRBV28; J gene: TRBJ2-1; CDR3 DNA: TGTGCCAGCAGTCCCCCCCGGTACGATGAGCAGTTCTTC; CDR3 protein: CASSPPRYDEQFF
clone size: .; D gene: TRBD2; CDR3 length: 14; V gene: TRBV6-1; J gene: TRBJ2-5; CDR3 DNA: TGTGCCAGCAGCGGGGCGGGGGGGCTAAAGACCCAGTACTTC; CDR3 protein: CASSGAGGLKTQYF
clone size: .; D gene: .; CDR3 length: 15; V gene: TRBV27; J gene: TRBJ1-2; CDR3 DNA: TGTGCCAGCAGTCCGCCAGGTCCTCAGACCTATGGCTACACCTTC; CDR3 protein: CASSPPGPQTYGYTF
clone size: .; D gene: .; CDR3 length: 14; V gene: TRBV5-1; J gene: TRBJ1-5; CDR3 DNA: TGCGCCAGCAGCTTAGACAGTCCCAATCAGCCCCAGCATTTT; CDR3 protein: CASSLDSPNQPQHF
clone size: medium-sized; D gene: .; CDR3 length: 17; V gene: TRBV12-3/TRBV12-4; J gene: TRBJ2-2; CDR3 DNA: TGTGCCAGCAGTTTAGAAGGGACACTCCTGAAGACCGGGGAGCTGTTTTTT; CDR3 protein: CASSLEGTLLKTGELFF
clone size: medium-sized; D gene: .; CDR3 length: 13; V gene: TRBV7-2; J gene: TRBJ1-1; CDR3 DNA: TGTGCCAGCAGCTTTGGGGGGAACACTGAAGCTTTCTTT; CDR3 protein: CASSFGGNTEAFF
clone size: few; D gene: TRBD2; CDR3 length: 13; V gene: TRBV7-9; J gene: TRBJ2-5; CDR3 DNA: TGTGCCAGCAGACCCGCGGGGGTTGAGACCCAGTACTTC; CDR3 protein: CASRPAGVETQYF
clone size: few; D gene: TRBD2; CDR3 length: 16; V gene: TRBV5-1; J gene: TRBJ2-5; CDR3 DNA: TGCGCCAGCAGCTTGGTCGGGGGGGCCCTAGGGGAGACCCAGTACTTC; CDR3 protein: CASSLVGGALGETQYF
clone size: .; D gene: .; CDR3 length: 16; V gene: TRBV3-1; J gene: TRBJ1-1; CDR3 DNA: TGTGCCAGCAGCCTTCAGGGTAGCCTCTCGAACACTGAAGCTTTCTTT; CDR3 protein: CASSLQGSLSNTEAFF
clone size: medium-sized; D gene: .; CDR3 length: 11; V gene: TRBV12-3/TRBV12-4; J gene: TRBJ1-4; CDR3 DNA: TGTGCCAGCAGTTTAGGTGAAAAACTGTTTTTT; CDR3 protein: CASSLGEKLFF
clone size: .; D gene: TRBD2; CDR3 length: 15; V gene: TRBV5-6; J gene: TRBJ2-5; CDR3 DNA: TGTGCCAGCAGCTTGGACCAGCGGGGAAAAGAGACCCAGTACTTC; CDR3 protein: CASSLDQRGKETQYF
clone size: few; D gene: .; CDR3 length: 14; V gene: TRBV19; J gene: TRBJ1-6; CDR3 DNA: TGTGCCAGTAGTCAAAGGGGGGGTCTTTCACCCCTCCACTTT; CDR3 protein: CASSQRGGLSPLHF
clone size: .; D gene: .; CDR3 length: 14; V gene: TRBV19; J gene: TRBJ1-1; CDR3 DNA: TGTGCCAGTAGTATCGACGGGGCGAACACTGAAGCTTTCTTT; CDR3 protein: CASSIDGANTEAFF
clone size: .; D gene: TRBD2; CDR3 length: 16; V gene: TRBV4-1; J gene: TRBJ2-1; CDR3 DNA: TGCGCCAGCAGCCGTCCCGGGCGGGGGGGCCCAGATGAGCAGTTCTTC; CDR3 protein: CASSRPGRGGPDEQFF
clone size: few; D gene: .; CDR3 length: 15; V gene: TRBV7-2; J gene: TRBJ2-7; CDR3 DNA: TGTGCCAGCAGTCGTACCTCCGGGTCCAACTACGAGCAGTACTTC; CDR3 protein: CASSRTSGSNYEQYF
clone size: .; D gene: .; CDR3 length: 15; V gene: TRBV6-9; J gene: TRBJ2-5; CDR3 DNA: TGTGCCAGTCGGTCGGGGGGCCCCGGATGGGAGACCCAGTACTTC; CDR3 protein: CASRSGGPGWETQYF
clone size: .; D gene: .; CDR3 length: 16; V gene: TRBV4-1; J gene: TRBJ1-1; CDR3 DNA: TGCGCCAGCAGCCCCATTGGCCGGGGGGTGAACACTGAAGCTTTCTTT; CDR3 protein: CASSPIGRGVNTEAFF
clone size: .; D gene: TRBD2; CDR3 length: 15; V gene: TRBV20-1; J gene: TRBJ2-2; CDR3 DNA: TGCAGTGCAACTAGCGGACGCGCGAACACCGGGGAGCTGTTTTTT; CDR3 protein: CSATSGRANTGELFF
clone size: .; D gene: .; CDR3 length: 14; V gene: TRBV10-3; J gene: TRBJ2-1; CDR3 DNA: TGTGCCATCAGCGCCGGGACACAGTACAATGAGCAGTTCTTC; CDR3 protein: CAISAGTQYNEQFF
clone size: .; D gene: TRBD1; CDR3 length: 13; V gene: TRBV20-1; J gene: TRBJ2-7; CDR3 DNA: TGCAGTGCCAGGTGGGACAGGGCTCGTGAGCAGTACTTC; CDR3 protein: CSARWDRAREQYF
clone size: few; D gene: TRBD1; CDR3 length: 16; V gene: TRBV6-1; J gene: TRBJ1-5; CDR3 DNA: TGTGCCAGCAGTGAAGGGCAGGGGGCCTTTTATCAGCCCCAGCATTTT; CDR3 protein: CASSEGQGAFYQPQHF
clone size: .; D gene: .; CDR3 length: 15; V gene: TRBV20-1; J gene: TRBJ2-4; CDR3 DNA: TGCAGTGCTAGTGTCCAGGCGATAGCCAAAAACATTCAGTACTTC; CDR3 protein: CSASVQAIAKNIQYF
clone size: medium-sized; D gene: .; CDR3 length: 12; V gene: TRBV29-1; J gene: TRBJ1-1; CDR3 DNA: TGCAGCGTTGAAGGGGCAGGGTTTTTGGCTTTCTTT; CDR3 protein: CSVEGAGFLAFF
clone size: .; D gene: .; CDR3 length: 14; V gene: TRBV6-1; J gene: TRBJ2-5; CDR3 DNA: TGTGCCAGCACTTTAATGGTGGGTCGAGAGACCCAGTACTTC; CDR3 protein: CASTLMVGRETQYF
clone size: .; D gene: .; CDR3 length: 15; V gene: TRBV29-1; J gene: TRBJ1-1; CDR3 DNA: TGCAGCGTTGAAACCCTTCCCGGGGTGGGCACTGAAGCTTTCTTT; CDR3 protein: CSVETLPGVGTEAFF
clone size: .; D gene: .; CDR3 length: 12; V gene: TRBV29-1; J gene: TRBJ1-1; CDR3 DNA: TGCAGCGGAAATGACAGGAACACTGAAGCTTTCTTT; CDR3 protein: CSGNDRNTEAFF
clone size: .; D gene: .; CDR3 length: 12; V gene: TRBV20-1; J gene: TRBJ1-2; CDR3 DNA: TGCAGTGCTAGAGTGAGGAGCTATGGCTACACCTTC; CDR3 protein: CSARVRSYGYTF
clone size: .; D gene: .; CDR3 length: 15; V gene: TRBV6-5; J gene: TRBJ2-2; CDR3 DNA: TGTGCCAGCAGTTACTCCTTACTAGCAACCGGGGAGCTGTTTTTT; CDR3 protein: CASSYSLLATGELFF
clone size: .; D gene: .; CDR3 length: 16; V gene: TRBV19; J gene: TRBJ2-4; CDR3 DNA: TGTGCCAGTAGTCGACCGGGACTGAAGGGGGAGAACATTCAGTACTTC; CDR3 protein: CASSRPGLKGENIQYF
clone size: few; D gene: TRBD1; CDR3 length: 17; V gene: TRBV18; J gene: TRBJ1-5; CDR3 DNA: TGTGCCAGCTCACAGATACCCGGGACAGGGGACAATCAGCCCCAGCATTTT; CDR3 protein: CASSQIPGTGDNQPQHF
clone size: few; D gene: TRBD1; CDR3 length: 17; V gene: TRBV7-8; J gene: TRBJ2-3; CDR3 DNA: TGTGCCAGCAGCTCCCGGGACAGGGTTCTTAGCACAGATACGCAGTATTTT; CDR3 protein: CASSSRDRVLSTDTQYF